One sample yielded the 19 T cell receptor beta chains listed below, sequenced in a study of CXCR3-negative and CXCR3-positive naive CD8 T cells. Study-wide findings and caveats: Higher TRB CDR3 hydrophobicity marked CXCR3-positive naive cells relative to CXCR3-negative naive cells.

Their antigens are not known. Through 5' RACE with UMI labels, the TRB cDNA libraries were prepared. With the 5' RACE reads reprocessed, TCRdb shows one record per CDR3 protein and no DNA. The sample holds some 140,000 distinct CDR3 sequences. Sequenced: naive CXCR3+ CD8+ T cells from blood. This sample's subset: CD45RO-CCR7+CD27+CD95- naive CD8+ T cells expressing CXCR3 (TNR3+). These receptors came from a human donor in good health. Some clones in this sample may be carry-over from other donors' samples.

Here the CDR3 reads CASSPPPGGGAQETQYF. The chain recombines TRBV3-1 with TRBJ2-5; the TCRdb D gene call, TRBD1, has no DNA to confirm it. CDR1 and CDR2 (germline): LGHDT, YNNKEL (reference sequence). The CDR3 totals 17 residues.

The CDR3 sequence: CASPSGRMYGYTF. The chain recombines TRBV30 with TRBJ1-2; TCRdb's D gene call, TRBD1, goes unchecked for lack of DNA. Germline V lookup: CDR1 GTSNPN, CDR2 SVGIG (reference sequence). The CDR3 totals 13 residues.

The V gene is TRBV4-1, the J gene TRBJ1-2; TCRdb calls TRBD1, which cannot be checked without DNA. This CDR3 is 14 amino acids long. Germline assignment: CDR1 MGHRA and CDR2 YSYEKL. CDR3 protein: CASSQRQGDYGYTF.

V is TRBV12-3 or TRBV12-4 and J is TRBJ2-1; with no DNA, the TCRdb D assignment of TRBD2 cannot be verified. The CDR3 sequence is 14 residues long. The chain's CDR3 is CASTGLAVDNEQFF.

The chain couples TRBV2 to TRBJ2-4. CDR1 and CDR2 from the germline V gene are SNHLY and FYNNEI. The CDR3 length is 18 residues. The chain's CDR3 is CASSGVIGFNLAKNIQYF.

CDR3 amino acids: CASSPAGGETQYF. V usage is TRBV12-3 or TRBV12-4 and J usage is TRBJ2-5; the D gene TCRdb calls, TRBD2, cannot be checked with no DNA. CDR3 length equals 13 residues.

V is TRBV29-1 and J is TRBJ2-3; the TRBD1 assignment by TCRdb is unverifiable without DNA. Germline-derived CDR1 and CDR2 are SQVTM and ANQGSEA. The CDR3 is 16 amino acids. The CDR3 sequence: CSVEDWGGTAPDTQYF.

This chain links TRBV20-1 with TRBJ2-1; no DNA is available, so the TRBD1 call from TCRdb remains unchecked. The CDR3 loop spans 11 amino acids. Germline V gives CDR1 DFQATT, CDR2 SNEGSKA (reference sequence). The CDR3 spells CSAKQVSEQFF.

This rearrangement joins TRBV5-5 to TRBJ2-1; TCRdb calls TRBD2, which cannot be checked without DNA. CDR1 and CDR2 (germline): SGHKS, YYEKEE (reference sequence). This CDR3 contains 16 residues. CDR3: CASSLDGLAATNEQFF.

The gene calls are TRBV6-6 and TRBJ1-4; TCRdb names TRBD1, which stays unverified in the absence of DNA. The CDR3 length is 16 residues. CDR1 and CDR2 from the germline V gene are MNHNY and SVGAGI (reference sequence). CDR3 residues: CASSYHHRVGNEKLFF.

This chain connects TRBV12-3 or TRBV12-4 to TRBJ2-1; TCRdb returns TRBD1, unconfirmable since there is no DNA. The CDR3 contains 13 residues. The CDR3 is CASSTGTSNEQFF.

The chain has TRBV19 and TRBJ2-7; TCRdb returns TRBD1, unconfirmable since there is no DNA. Looked up from germline, CDR1 is LNHDA and CDR2 is SQIVND (reference sequence). This CDR3 is 14 amino acids long. CDR3 in amino acids: CASSLGTFTYEQYF.

This chain uses TRBV29-1 with TRBJ1-4; the TCRdb D gene call, TRBD1, has no DNA to confirm it. Germline lookup yields CDR1 SQVTM and CDR2 ANQGSEA. The CDR3 has 12 residues. CDR3 sequence reads: CSVQVGGAKLFF.

V is TRBV7-3 and J is TRBJ2-1. This CDR3 is built from 15 residues. From germline, CDR1 is SGHTA and CDR2 FQGTGA. CDR3: CASSLIPRAYNEQFF.

V is TRBV4-3 and J is TRBJ2-5; TCRdb picks TRBD2, but there is no DNA to check that call. The CDR3 totals 15 residues. Germline V lookup: CDR1 LGHNA, CDR2 YSLEER. This chain's CDR3 is CASSQGGGAEETQYF.

The chain has TRBV7-6 and TRBJ2-3; without DNA, the TCRdb call of TRBD1 cannot be checked. This CDR3 comprises 15 residues. Germline CDR1 reads SGHVS; CDR2 reads FNYEAQ. CDR3 sequence: CASSPGHGGPDTQYF.

The rearrangement uses TRBV27 and TRBJ2-1; the D call of TRBD2 rests on TCRdb alone, since no DNA is present to check it. The CDR3 totals 13 residues. The germline V gene has CDR1 MNHEY and CDR2 SMNVEV (reference sequence). The CDR3 here is CASSFGSPNERFF.

The gene calls are TRBV6-5 and TRBJ1-5. The germline V gene has CDR1 MNHEY and CDR2 SVGAGI. This CDR3 comprises 14 residues. The CDR3: CASSYSKEDQPQHF.

V and J are TRBV15 and TRBJ2-2; as DNA is missing, the TRBD2 call by TCRdb cannot be tested. CDR3 length: 17 amino acids. Per germline, CDR1 LNHNV and CDR2 YYDKDF (reference sequence). CDR3 region: CATSSDVLAGIDGELFF.